Each of the 8 T cell receptor beta chains below was sequenced from the same sample in a study of blood T cell repertoires in COVID-19. Data came from immunoSEQ multiplex PCR; TCRdb stores just in-frame clones and leaves some out. The data contain under 250,000 clones, around 85% of them singletons. Material for sequencing was PBMCs or T cells enriched from blood (not recorded which). These receptors were obtained from a woman between 40 and 55 years old with acute COVID-19.

The V call is TRBV6-5, the J call TRBJ2-1; D unresolved. CDR1 is MNHEY and CDR2 is SVGAGI in the germline V gene. Trimming shortened V by 8 bases and J by 4 bases, and 15 bases separated the two germline ends. The CDR3 runs 14 residues. The CDR3 sequence: CASEAVSHYNEQFF. The CDR3 DNA follows: TGTGCCAGCGAGGCAGTATCACATTACAATGAGCAGTTCTTC.

This chain connects TRBV4-1 to TRBJ2-7, with 10 bases lining up with TRBD2. Per germline, CDR1 MGHRA and CDR2 YSYEKL. The trim removed 0 bases at V and 10 bases at J, leaving 15 bases unmatched. This CDR3 spans 17 amino acids. CDR3 region: CASSQEVEGMSGGAQYF. The CDR3 nucleotides are TGCGCCAGCAGCCAAGAGGTTGAAGGTATGAGCGGGGGGGCCCAGTACTTC.

This clone was recorded only once. This chain joins TRBV7-9 and TRBJ2-7, with TRBD2 identical over 9 bases. The germline V gene encodes CDR1 SEHNR and CDR2 FQNEAQ (reference sequence). Trimming at V came to 3 bases and at J to 5 bases, leaving 5 bases not matched to a gene. The CDR3 has 14 amino acids. CDR3 coding DNA: TGTGCCAGCAGCTTGGGCGGGAGGGCTCACGAGCAGTACTTC. Residues: CASSLGGRAHEQYF.

This clone was detected only a few times. The chain combines TRBV10-3 with TRBJ1-5, with unresolved D. CDR1 ENHRY and CDR2 SYGVKD come from the germline V gene. Trimming left V 4 bases short and J 2 bases short, with 6 bases between. The CDR3 loop spans 13 amino acids. Written as DNA, the CDR3 is TGTGCCATCAGTGGGCAGGGCAATCAGCCCCAGCATTTT. Its protein product is CAISGQGNQPQHF.

This clone has just a few counts. The genes are TRBV19 and TRBJ2-1; 8 nucleotides agree with TRBD2. The trim removed 6 bases at V and 11 bases at J, leaving 12 bases unmatched. Germline V lookup: CDR1 LNHDA, CDR2 SQIVND (reference sequence). The CDR3 runs to 14 residues. The CDR3 region has the DNA TGTGCCAGTAGCGGGGGGGCCGGGGCGGTACAGCAGTTCTTC. The encoded protein is CASSGGAGAVQQFF.

V usage is TRBV9 and J usage is TRBJ1-2; D is unclear. The length of the CDR3 is 14 residues. Trimming took 0 bases from V and 2 from J, leaving 8 bases between them. CDR1 is SGDLS, CDR2 YYNGEE, per germline. The DNA of the CDR3 is TGTGCCAGCAGCGTAGCCGAAGCGAACTATGGCTACACCTTC. Translating it yields CASSVAEANYGYTF.

The rearrangement joins TRBV7-9 to TRBJ2-2; no definite D call. V was cut by 6 bases and J by 4 bases, with 24 bases left in between. The V gene's germline CDR1 is SEHNR and CDR2 FQNEAQ (reference sequence). The CDR3 is made up of 18 amino acids. This CDR3 is CASRPTTLGSLGTGELFF. The CDR3 region has the DNA TGTGCCAGCAGACCAACCACTCTAGGTTCATTAGGCACCGGGGAGCTGTTTTTT.

The rearrangement links TRBV5-1 to TRBJ2-5; D may be TRBD2 (5 bases). This CDR3 has 15 residues. With 4 bases removed from V and 5 bases from J, the gap between germline ends came to 18 bases. Germline CDR1 reads SGHRS; CDR2 reads YFSETQ. The chain's CDR3 is CASSRAQGGTETQYF. In DNA, the CDR3 is TGCGCCAGCAGCCGGGCCCAAGGAGGTACGGAGACCCAGTACTTC.